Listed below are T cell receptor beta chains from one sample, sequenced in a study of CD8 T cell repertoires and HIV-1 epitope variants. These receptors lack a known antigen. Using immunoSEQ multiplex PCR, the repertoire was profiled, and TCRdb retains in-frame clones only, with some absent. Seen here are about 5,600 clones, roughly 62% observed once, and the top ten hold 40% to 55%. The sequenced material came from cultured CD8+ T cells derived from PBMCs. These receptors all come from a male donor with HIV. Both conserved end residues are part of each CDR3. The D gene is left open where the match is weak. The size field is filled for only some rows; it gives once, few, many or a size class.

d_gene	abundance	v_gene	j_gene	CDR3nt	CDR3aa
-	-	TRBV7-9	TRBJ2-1	TGTGCCAGCAGCTTGGGTCAAGGGTTGTACAATGAGCAGTTCTTC	CASSLGQGLYNEQFF
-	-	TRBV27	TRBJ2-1	TGTGCCAGCAGTCCTCTGAGGTCTTTCTACAATGAGCAGTTCTTC	CASSPLRSFYNEQFF
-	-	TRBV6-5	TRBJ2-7	TGTGCCAGCAGCAGGGTCTCCGTAAGCTCCTACGAGCAGTACTTC	CASSRVSVSSYEQYF
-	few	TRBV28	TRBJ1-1	TGTGCCAGCGGTGGGGAGTGGGCAGGAACTGAAGCTTTCTTT	CASGGEWAGTEAFF
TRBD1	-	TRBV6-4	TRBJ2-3	TGTGCCAGCATAGGACAGGGGTCAGATACGCAGTATTTT	CASIGQGSDTQYF
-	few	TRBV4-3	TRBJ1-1	TGCGCCAGCAGCCAAGATCCTGGGGGTGGCACTGAAGCTTTCTTT	CASSQDPGGGTEAFF
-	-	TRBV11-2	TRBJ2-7	TGTGCCAGCAGCCTGACAGCCCAGGGATCCTACGAGCAGTACTTC	CASSLTAQGSYEQYF
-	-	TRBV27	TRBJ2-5	TGTGCCAGCAGCTCCGCCGGGATAGATCAAGAGACCCAGTACTTC	CASSSAGIDQETQYF
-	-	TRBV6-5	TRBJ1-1	TGTGCCAGCAGTTATGCGGTGGGGCTTAACACTGAAGCTTTCTTT	CASSYAVGLNTEAFF
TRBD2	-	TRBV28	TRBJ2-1	TGTGCCAGCAGTTTATTAAGCGGGGACTACAATGAGCAGTTCTTC	CASSLLSGDYNEQFF
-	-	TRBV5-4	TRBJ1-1	TGTGCCAGCAGCTTGGGAGTGGGTCTAGGGGACCACACTGAAGCTTTCTTT	CASSLGVGLGDHTEAFF
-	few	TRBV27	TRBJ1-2	TGTGCCAGCAGTCCCCAGGGTAACTATGGCTACACCTTC	CASSPQGNYGYTF
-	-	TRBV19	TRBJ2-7	TGTGCCAGTAGTCCGGGCAGGGATACCTACGAGCAGTACTTC	CASSPGRDTYEQYF
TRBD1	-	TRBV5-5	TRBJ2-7	TGTGCCAGCAGCCGACAGGGCTACGAGCAGTACTTC	CASSRQGYEQYF
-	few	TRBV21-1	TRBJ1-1	TGTGCCAGCAGCATTACAGGTCTTATGAACACTGAAGCTTTCTTT	CASSITGLMNTEAFF
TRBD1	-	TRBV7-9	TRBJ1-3	TGTGCCAGCAGCAACGGGACAGTCTCTGGAAACACCATATATTTT	CASSNGTVSGNTIYF
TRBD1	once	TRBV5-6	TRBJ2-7	TGTGCCAGCAGCCCTGGGACAGGGCAAAAGCAGTACTTC	CASSPGTGQKQYF
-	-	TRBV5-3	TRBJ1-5	TGTGCCAGAAGCGGTACCGATTACAGGGCCCTGGGCGAGAGGAATCAGCCCCAGCATTTT	CARSGTDYRALGERNQPQHF
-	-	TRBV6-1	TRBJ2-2	TGTGCCAGCAGTGAATGGACAGCGAACACCGGGGAGCTGTTTTTT	CASSEWTANTGELFF
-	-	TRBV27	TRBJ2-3	TGTGCCAGCAGTTTAGGCAGCACAGATACGCAGTATTTT	CASSLGSTDTQYF
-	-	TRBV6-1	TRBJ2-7	TGTGCCAGCAGTGAAGTAGGCCGAGGACGGATCTACGAGCAGTACTTC	CASSEVGRGRIYEQYF
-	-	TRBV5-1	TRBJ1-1	TGCGCCAGCAGCTTTAAGATGGAACCAAGCACTGAAGCTTTCTTT	CASSFKMEPSTEAFF
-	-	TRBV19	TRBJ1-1	TGTGCCAGTAGTATAGTAGCTAACGGTGAAGCTTTCTTT	CASSIVANGEAFF
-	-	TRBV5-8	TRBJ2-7	TGTGCCAGCAGCTTGGAGGGTTCCTACGAGCAGTACTTC	CASSLEGSYEQYF
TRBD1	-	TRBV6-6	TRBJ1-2	TGTGCCAGCAGTTACTCCTTGCCAGGGGGCGCGGATGGCTACACCTTC	CASSYSLPGGADGYTF
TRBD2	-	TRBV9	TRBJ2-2	TGTGCCAGCAGCGTAGTAGCGGGGGCGAACACCGGGGAGCTGTTTTTT	CASSVVAGANTGELFF
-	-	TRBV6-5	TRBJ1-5	TGTGCCAGCAGTTACGGGCTGAATCAGCCCCAGCATTTT	CASSYGLNQPQHF
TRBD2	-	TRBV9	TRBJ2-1	TGTGCCAGCTCTAGCGGGCCCTACAATGAGCAGTTCTTC	CASSSGPYNEQFF
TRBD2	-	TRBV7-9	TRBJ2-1	TGTGCCAGCAGCGGAGATGCGGGAGGTTACTCCTACAATGAGCAGTTCTTC	CASSGDAGGYSYNEQFF
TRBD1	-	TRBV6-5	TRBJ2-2	TGTGCCAGCAGTTGGACAGGGGAGGGCACCGGGGAGCTGTTTTTT	CASSWTGEGTGELFF
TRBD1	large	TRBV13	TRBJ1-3	TGTGCCAGCAGCCCTGACAGGGACGGGCGAAACACCATATATTTT	CASSPDRDGRNTIYF